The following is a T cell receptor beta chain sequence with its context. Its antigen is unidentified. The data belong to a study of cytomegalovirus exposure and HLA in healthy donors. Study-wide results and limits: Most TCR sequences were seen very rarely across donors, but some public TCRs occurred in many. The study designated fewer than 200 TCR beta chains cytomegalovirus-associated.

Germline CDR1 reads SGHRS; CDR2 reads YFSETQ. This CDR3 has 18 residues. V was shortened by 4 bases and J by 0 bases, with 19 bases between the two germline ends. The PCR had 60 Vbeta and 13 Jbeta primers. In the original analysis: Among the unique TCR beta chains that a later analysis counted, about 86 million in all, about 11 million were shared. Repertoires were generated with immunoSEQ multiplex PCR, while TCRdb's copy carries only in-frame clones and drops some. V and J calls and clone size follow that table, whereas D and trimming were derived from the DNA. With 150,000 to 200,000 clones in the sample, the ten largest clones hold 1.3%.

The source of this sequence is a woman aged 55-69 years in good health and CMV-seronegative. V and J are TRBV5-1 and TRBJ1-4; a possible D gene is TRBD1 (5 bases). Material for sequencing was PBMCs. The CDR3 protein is CASSRGRQGGTTNEKLFF. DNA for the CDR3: TGCGCCAGCAGCCGAGGCCGGCAGGGTGGGACAACTAATGAAAAACTGTTTTTT.